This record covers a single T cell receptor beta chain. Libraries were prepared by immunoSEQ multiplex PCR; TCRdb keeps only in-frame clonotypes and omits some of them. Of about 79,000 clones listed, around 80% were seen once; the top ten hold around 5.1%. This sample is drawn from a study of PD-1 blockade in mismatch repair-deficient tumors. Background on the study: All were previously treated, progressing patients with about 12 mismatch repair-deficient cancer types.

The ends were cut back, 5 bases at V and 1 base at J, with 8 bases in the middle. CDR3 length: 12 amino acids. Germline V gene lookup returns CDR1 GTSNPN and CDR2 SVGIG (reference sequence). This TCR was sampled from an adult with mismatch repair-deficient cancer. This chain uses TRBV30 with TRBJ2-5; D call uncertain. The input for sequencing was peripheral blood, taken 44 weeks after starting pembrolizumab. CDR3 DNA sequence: TGTGCCTGGGGGTTGGGCCAAGAGACCCAGTACTTC. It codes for CAWGLGQETQYF.